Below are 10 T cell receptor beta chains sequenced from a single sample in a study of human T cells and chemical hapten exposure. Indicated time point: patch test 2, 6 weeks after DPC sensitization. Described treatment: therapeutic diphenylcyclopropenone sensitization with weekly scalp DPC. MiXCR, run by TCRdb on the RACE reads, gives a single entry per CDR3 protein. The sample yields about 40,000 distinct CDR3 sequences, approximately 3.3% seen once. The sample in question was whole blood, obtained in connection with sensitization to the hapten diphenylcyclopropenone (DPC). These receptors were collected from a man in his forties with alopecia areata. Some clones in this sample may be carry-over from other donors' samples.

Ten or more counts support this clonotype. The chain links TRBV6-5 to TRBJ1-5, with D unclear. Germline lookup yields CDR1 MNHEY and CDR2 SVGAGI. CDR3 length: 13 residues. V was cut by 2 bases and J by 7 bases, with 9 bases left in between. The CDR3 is CASSYREGQPQHF. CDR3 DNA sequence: TGTGCCAGCAGTTACCGGGAGGGCCAGCCCCAGCATTTT.

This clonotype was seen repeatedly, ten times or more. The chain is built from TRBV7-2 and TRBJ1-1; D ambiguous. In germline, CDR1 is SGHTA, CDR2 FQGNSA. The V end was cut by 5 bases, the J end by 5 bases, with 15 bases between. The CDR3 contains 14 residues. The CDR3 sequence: CASSPTKAVTEAFF. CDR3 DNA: TGTGCCAGCAGCCCCACAAAGGCGGTTACTGAAGCTTTCTTT.

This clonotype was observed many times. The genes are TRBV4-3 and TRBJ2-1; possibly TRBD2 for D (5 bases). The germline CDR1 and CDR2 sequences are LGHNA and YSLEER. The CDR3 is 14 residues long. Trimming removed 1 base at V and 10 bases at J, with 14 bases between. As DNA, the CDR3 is TGCGCCAGCAGCCAAGGTGCGGGCCTCTTCGAGCAGTTCTTC. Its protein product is CASSQGAGLFEQFF.

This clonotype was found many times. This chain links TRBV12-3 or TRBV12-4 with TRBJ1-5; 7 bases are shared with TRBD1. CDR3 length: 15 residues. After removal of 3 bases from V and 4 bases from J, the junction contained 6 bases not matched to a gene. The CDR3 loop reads CASSLGTVLNQPQHF. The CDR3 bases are TGTGCCAGCAGTTTGGGGACAGTGTTAAATCAGCCCCAGCATTTT.

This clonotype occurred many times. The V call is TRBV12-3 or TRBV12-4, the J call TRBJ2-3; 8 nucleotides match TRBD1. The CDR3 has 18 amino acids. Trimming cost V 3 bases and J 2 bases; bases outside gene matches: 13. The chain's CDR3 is CASSLSLGTGDYTDTQYF. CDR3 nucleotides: TGTGCCAGCAGTTTGAGTCTCGGGACAGGCGACTACACAGATACGCAGTATTTT.

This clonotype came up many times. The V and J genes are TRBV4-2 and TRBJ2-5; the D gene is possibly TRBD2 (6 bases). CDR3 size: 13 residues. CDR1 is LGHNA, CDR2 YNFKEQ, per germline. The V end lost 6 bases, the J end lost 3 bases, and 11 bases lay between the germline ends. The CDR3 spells CASRRLDEETQYF. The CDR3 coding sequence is TGTGCCAGCAGACGACTAGACGAAGAGACCCAGTACTTC.

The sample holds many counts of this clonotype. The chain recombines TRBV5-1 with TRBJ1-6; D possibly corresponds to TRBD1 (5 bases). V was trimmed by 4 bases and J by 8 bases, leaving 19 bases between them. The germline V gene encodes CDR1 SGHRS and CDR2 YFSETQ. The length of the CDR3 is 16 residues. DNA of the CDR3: TGCGCCAGCAGCCCGATGAGGGCTGGGGGAGATTCACCCCTCCACTTT. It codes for CASSPMRAGGDSPLHF.

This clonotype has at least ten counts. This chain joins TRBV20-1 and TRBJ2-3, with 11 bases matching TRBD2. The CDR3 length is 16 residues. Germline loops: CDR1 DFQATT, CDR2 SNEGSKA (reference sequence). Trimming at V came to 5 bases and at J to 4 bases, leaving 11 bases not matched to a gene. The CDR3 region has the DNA TGCAGTGCTCCACTTCTAGCGGGAGGAGGCCCAGATACGCAGTATTTT. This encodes CSAPLLAGGGPDTQYF.

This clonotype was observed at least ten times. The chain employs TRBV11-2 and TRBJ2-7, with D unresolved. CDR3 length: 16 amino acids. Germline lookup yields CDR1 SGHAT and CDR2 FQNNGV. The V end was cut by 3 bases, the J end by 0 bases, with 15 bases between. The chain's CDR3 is CASSFLGGSGSYEQYF. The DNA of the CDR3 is TGTGCCAGCAGCTTTCTCGGCGGATCAGGCTCCTACGAGCAGTACTTC.

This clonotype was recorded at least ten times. CDR3 region: CSASTSGRAGLRTDTQYF. CDR3 sequence (DNA): TGCAGTGCTTCGACTAGCGGGAGGGCCGGTTTGCGCACAGATACGCAGTATTTT. The chain uses TRBV20-1 and TRBJ2-3; 14 bases agree with TRBD2. CDR3 size: 18 residues. V lost 5 bases to trimming and J lost 1 base; unmatched junction nucleotides: 11. Germline loops: CDR1 DFQATT, CDR2 SNEGSKA (reference sequence).